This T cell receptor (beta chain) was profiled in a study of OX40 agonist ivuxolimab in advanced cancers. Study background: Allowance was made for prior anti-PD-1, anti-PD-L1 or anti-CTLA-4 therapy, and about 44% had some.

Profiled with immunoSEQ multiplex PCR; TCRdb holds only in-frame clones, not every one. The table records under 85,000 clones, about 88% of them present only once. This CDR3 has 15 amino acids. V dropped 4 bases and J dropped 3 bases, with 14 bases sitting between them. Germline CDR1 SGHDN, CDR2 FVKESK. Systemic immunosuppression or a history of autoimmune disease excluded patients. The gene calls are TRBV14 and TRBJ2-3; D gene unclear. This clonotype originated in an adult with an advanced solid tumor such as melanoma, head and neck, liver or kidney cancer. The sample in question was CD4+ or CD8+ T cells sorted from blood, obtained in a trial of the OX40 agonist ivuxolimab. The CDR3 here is CASSPIIGPTDTQYF. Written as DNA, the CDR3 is TGTGCCAGCAGCCCAATAATAGGGCCTACAGATACGCAGTATTTT. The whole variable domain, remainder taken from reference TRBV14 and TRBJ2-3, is EAGVTQFPSHSVIEKGQTVTLRCDPISGHDNLYWYRRVMGKEIKFLLHFVKESKQDESGMPNNRFLAERTGGTYSTLKVQPAELEDSGVYFCASSPIIGPTDTQYFGPGTRLTVL.